One and the same sample provided the 17 T cell receptor beta chains below, sequenced in a study of blood T cell repertoires in COVID-19. Sequencing was performed with immunoSEQ multiplex PCR; in TCRdb, only in-frame clones are kept and a portion is missing. Of almost 500,000 clones in the sample, roughly nine tenths were seen once. The sample consisted of PBMCs or T cells enriched from blood (not recorded which). These receptors all stem from a woman aged 60 to 75 who had recovered from COVID-19.

The chain carries TRBV10-2 and TRBJ2-5; 8 nucleotides line up with TRBD2. V shed 6 bases and J 0 bases; nucleotides not matched to a gene: 6. The germline CDR1 and CDR2 sequences are WSHSY and SAAADI. The CDR3 runs to 15 residues. The chain's CDR3 is CASRRSGGDQETQYF. The CDR3 DNA follows: TGCGCCAGCAGAAGGAGCGGGGGTGACCAAGAGACCCAGTACTTC.

The V gene is TRBV5-1, the J gene TRBJ1-4; D remains unclear. The germline gives CDR1 SGHRS, CDR2 YFSETQ. This CDR3 has 15 amino acids. V was pared by 1 base and J by 4 bases, with 11 bases between. CDR3 protein: CASSLNSGFNEKLFF. CDR3 coding DNA: TGCGCCAGCAGCTTGAACAGCGGGTTTAATGAAAAACTGTTTTTT.

This chain uses TRBV2 with TRBJ1-3; no firm D call. This CDR3 is 16 amino acids long. V lost 0 bases to trimming and J lost 1 base, with 10 bases between them. Germline CDR1 SNHLY, CDR2 FYNNEI. The CDR3 loop reads CASSEARRVSGNTIYF. The CDR3 DNA is TGTGCCAGCAGTGAAGCGCGTCGGGTTTCTGGAAACACCATATATTTT.

The chain combines TRBV10-3 with TRBJ1-2; D uncertain. Germline V gene lookup returns CDR1 ENHRY and CDR2 SYGVKD. CDR3 length: 13 amino acids. Trimming removed 2 bases at V and 3 bases at J, with 7 bases between. CDR3 nucleotide sequence: TGTGCCATCAGTGAGAATCGAGACTATGGCTACACCTTC. This codes for CAISENRDYGYTF.

This chain uses TRBV5-5 with TRBJ2-3; TRBD1 agrees at 7 bases. The CDR3 consists of 15 residues. Germline trimming cut 4 bases from V and 2 bases from J; bases unmatched to any gene: 7. Germline CDR1 reads SGHKS; CDR2 reads YYEKEE (reference sequence). The CDR3 DNA is TGTGCCAGCAGCCGGACGGGACAGCCCACAGATACGCAGTATTTT. Encoded protein: CASSRTGQPTDTQYF.

As concerns this clone: The sample holds other DNA sequences that translate to the same CDR3. This chain links TRBV2 with TRBJ1-5; possibly TRBD1 for D (6 bases). CDR1 SNHLY and CDR2 FYNNEI come from the germline V gene. V was shortened by 8 bases and J by 4 bases, with 12 bases between the two germline ends. The CDR3 sequence is 13 residues long. The CDR3 bases are TGTGCCAGCCAGACGGACAGTAATCAGCCCCAGCATTTT. Its translation: CASQTDSNQPQHF.

This clone was counted between two and nine times. The rearrangement joins TRBV3-1 (or the pseudogene TRBV3-2) to TRBJ2-5; D is unclear. Trimming left V 4 bases short and J 5 bases short, with 14 bases between. Germline CDR1 and CDR2: LGHDT and YNNKEL (reference sequence). The CDR3 is made up of 14 amino acids. The CDR3 region has the DNA TGTGCCAGCAGCCGAGACCCGTCGGAGGAGACCCAGTACTTC. It specifies CASSRDPSEETQYF.

The chain employs TRBV5-1 and TRBJ2-4, with D possibly TRBD2 on 5 matching bases. Germline V gene sequence: CDR1 SGHRS, CDR2 YFSETQ. The CDR3 extends over 16 amino acids. V lost 4 bases, J lost 1 base, and 15 bases lay in between. The CDR3 spells CASSPTLSGAKNIQYF. CDR3 in DNA: TGCGCCAGCAGCCCCACCCTATCGGGGGCCAAAAACATTCAGTACTTC. Looking up the rest from reference TRBV5-1 and TRBJ2-4 gives the full variable domain: KAGVTQTPRYLIKTRGQQVTLSCSPISGHRSVSWYQQTPGQGLQFLFEYFSETQRNKGNFPGRFSGRQFSNSRSEMNVSTLELGDSALYLCASSPTLSGAKNIQYFGAGTRLSVL.

The chain carries TRBV6-5 and TRBJ1-1; a weak D match, TRBD1 (5 bases). Trimming removed 4 bases from V and 2 bases from J, with 14 bases in between. The CDR3 is 15 residues long. Germline lookup yields CDR1 MNHEY and CDR2 SVGAGI. The CDR3 DNA sequence: TGTGCCAGCAGTTGGAGACGGGGGTTTAACACTGAAGCTTTCTTT. Its protein is CASSWRRGFNTEAFF.

The count of this clone is one. This rearrangement joins TRBV9 to TRBJ1-6; tentative D call: TRBD1 (5 bases). Germline V gives CDR1 SGDLS, CDR2 YYNGEE. V lost 2 bases and J lost 8, with 14 bases in between. This CDR3 has 15 amino acids. In DNA, the CDR3 is TGTGCCAGCAGCGTGGCGGGACCCTCGGATTCACCCCTCCACTTT. Translating gives CASSVAGPSDSPLHF.

The V gene is TRBV18, the J gene TRBJ2-2; D possibly corresponds to TRBD2 (5 bases). Trimming removed 3 bases at V and 6 bases at J, with 11 bases between. CDR1 and CDR2 (germline): KGHSH, LQKENI. CDR3 length: 14 amino acids. DNA of the CDR3: TGTGCCAGCTCACCCCGAGAGGGTGCCGGGGAGCTGTTTTTT. Encoded protein: CASSPREGAGELFF.

The rearrangement uses TRBV12-3 or TRBV12-4 and TRBJ1-2; the D gene is possibly TRBD1 (6 bases). This CDR3 contains 12 residues. Trimming left V 8 bases short and J 3 bases short, with 10 bases between. The CDR3 nucleotides read TGTGCCAGCGGGGGCAGCTACTATGGCTACACCTTC. It yields the protein CASGGSYYGYTF.

J is TRBJ1-2 and V is TRBV29-1; TRBD1 matches at 8 bases. V lost 6 bases, J lost 7 bases, and 10 bases stayed unmatched. CDR1 is SQVTM and CDR2 is ANQGSEA in the germline V gene. The CDR3 is 13 amino acids. The chain's CDR3 is CSVEDRAQGGYTF. For the CDR3, the DNA is TGCAGCGTCGAGGACAGGGCTCAGGGTGGCTACACCTTC.

The chain links TRBV10-2 to TRBJ1-1, with TRBD1 matching 7 bases. The junction had 8 bases not matched to a gene; V was cut back by 2 bases and J by 2 bases. This CDR3 spans 16 amino acids. CDR1 is WSHSY and CDR2 is SAAADI in the germline V gene. CDR3 coding DNA: TGCGCCAGCAGTGAGAAGGGGGCGCGGACCAACACTGAAGCTTTCTTT. Protein sequence: CASSEKGARTNTEAFF.

The chain joins TRBV28 to TRBJ1-2; 9 bases fit TRBD1. With V trimmed by 6 bases and J by 7 bases, 6 bases remained unmatched. The germline V gene encodes CDR1 MDHEN and CDR2 SYDVKM. The CDR3 contains 13 residues. Written as DNA, the CDR3 is TGTGCCAGCAGAACAGGGGGCGATGGTGGCTACACCTTC. Its translation: CASRTGGDGGYTF.

The rearrangement joins TRBV7-2 to TRBJ2-5; 12 bases match TRBD2. This CDR3 spans 16 amino acids. Trimming at V came to 5 bases and at J to 4 bases, leaving 8 bases not matched to a gene. Germline values: CDR1 SGHTA, CDR2 FQGNSA. CDR3 nucleotide sequence: TGTGCCAGCAGCGCGAAACTAGCGGGGGGAGGAGAGACCCAGTACTTC. This sequence encodes CASSAKLAGGGETQYF.

This clone has only a few counts. V is TRBV2 and J is TRBJ2-1; 7 bases line up with TRBD1. CDR1 is SNHLY, CDR2 FYNNEI, per germline. The CDR3 totals 12 residues. Unmatched junction bases numbered 5, after V lost 5 bases and J lost 10 bases. The CDR3 loop reads CASSRQGWEQFF. The CDR3 coding sequence is TGTGCCAGCAGTAGACAGGGCTGGGAGCAGTTCTTC. The variable domain in full, with the rest retrieved from reference TRBV2 and TRBJ2-1, is EPEVTQTPSHQVTQMGQEVILRCVPISNHLYFYWYRQILGQKVEFLVSFYNNEISEKSEIFDDQFSVERPDGSNFTLKIRSTKLEDSAMYFCASSRQGWEQFFGPGTRLTVL.